The clone carrying this T cell receptor (beta chain) was seen only once. Per the study methods: Reference gene primer amplification gave nucleated cell count estimates. This table comes from immunoSEQ multiplex PCR, and its TCRdb copy is limited to in-frame clones, with some not included. V, J and clone size reflect that table, while D and trimming were determined from the DNA. The sample holds around 260,000 clones, approximately 81% seen once. V lost 2 bases and J lost 9, with 24 bases in between. CDR1 is SGHTS and CDR2 is YDEGEE in the germline V gene. This CDR3 region has 17 residues. These data are taken from a study of blood T cell repertoires in COVID-19. Study-wide context: Samples representing acute and convalescent COVID-19 were sourced from the United States, Italy and Spain.

Sequencing was done on a sample of peripheral blood. The sequence came from a man between 60 and 75 years old with acute or convalescent COVID-19. The chain is built from TRBV5-8 and TRBJ2-1; D is perhaps TRBD2 (7 bases). CDR3 DNA sequence: TGTGCCAGCAGCTTTAAATCCGGGGGCCACGTAGCGGGTGAGCAGTTCTTC. It encodes CASSFKSGGHVAGEQFF.